These 8 T cell receptor beta chains originate from one sample sequenced in a study of CD4 T cells in relation to SARS-CoV-2 and coronaviruses. These receptors' antigens are unknown. The table came from immunoSEQ multiplex PCR; TCRdb's copy has only in-frame clones and leaves some out. The data hold 16,000 or so clones, with about 84% observed a single time. Before the COVID-19 pandemic, during about 2011-2019, CD4+ T cells were taken from unexposed donors. The cells were cultured for roughly 11 days before CD4+ T cells were isolated. The sequenced material came from CD4+ T cells from PBMCs, cultured in vitro. The receptor set was obtained from a human donor in good health.

The chain uses TRBV6-5 and TRBJ2-1; a possible D gene is TRBD2 (5 bases). This CDR3 is 14 amino acids long. Trimming took 5 bases from V and 9 from J, leaving 17 bases between them. CDR1 is MNHEY and CDR2 is SVGAGI in the germline V gene. The CDR3 reads CASSPRTTSGEQFF. Here the CDR3 DNA reads TGTGCCAGCAGTCCCCGAACTACTAGTGGTGAGCAGTTCTTC.

This sequence joins TRBV6-6 and TRBJ1-2; D might be TRBD1 (6 bases). Trimming stripped 2 bases from V and 2 bases from J, with 9 bases between. From germline, CDR1 is MNHNY and CDR2 SVGAGI (reference sequence). The CDR3 extends over 14 amino acids. The CDR3 bases are TGTGCCAGCAGTTACCGAGACAGGAACTATGGCTACACCTTC. It yields the protein CASSYRDRNYGYTF.

For the CDR3, the DNA is TGTGCCAGCAGCGTAACTAGCGGAAGGACCGGGGAGCTGTTTTTT. Translating it yields CASSVTSGRTGELFF. The chain combines TRBV7-2 with TRBJ2-2; TRBD2 aligns across 8 bases. Per the germline V gene, CDR1 is SGHTA and CDR2 is FQGNSA. The junction had 7 bases not matched to a gene; V was cut back by 5 bases and J by 5 bases. The CDR3 is 15 residues long.

V is TRBV5-3 and J is TRBJ2-7; D is perhaps TRBD2 (5 bases). TRBV5-3 is marked as an open reading frame, function uncertain. This CDR3 contains 12 residues. The V gene lost 4 bases and the J gene lost 5 bases, with 10 bases spanning the gap. CDR3 region: CARSLERDEQYF. Here the CDR3 DNA reads TGTGCCAGAAGCCTAGAGAGGGACGAGCAGTACTTC.

V and J are TRBV5-1 and TRBJ2-1; 8 bases line up with TRBD2. The junction had 13 bases not matched to a gene; V was cut back by 6 bases and J by 8 bases. CDR3 size: 15 residues. Germline V CDR1 and CDR2: SGHRS, YFSETQ. CDR3 nucleotide sequence: TGCGCCAGCACGCCGGGGGGGATCGGCGGTCATGAGCAGTTCTTC. It specifies CASTPGGIGGHEQFF.

This chain connects TRBV5-1 to TRBJ1-3; D call uncertain. Germline CDR1 is SGHRS and CDR2 is YFSETQ. The CDR3 loop spans 14 amino acids. Trimming removed 4 bases at V and 4 bases at J, with 12 bases between. The CDR3 region has the DNA TGCGCCAGCAGCCCCGGCGGGGTGGGAAACACCATATATTTT. Protein product: CASSPGGVGNTIYF.

This chain links TRBV6-5 with TRBJ1-2; 8 positions match TRBD1. This CDR3 contains 14 residues. V was pared by 7 bases and J by 3 bases, with 7 bases of the junction left unmatched. Germline V gene data show CDR1 as MNHEY and CDR2 as SVGAGI. CDR3 sequence reads: CASIRDRYDYGYTF. CDR3 nucleotide sequence: TGTGCCAGCATTCGGGACAGGTATGACTATGGCTACACCTTC.

The J gene is TRBJ2-1, the V gene TRBV7-2; D might be TRBD2 (5 bases). Germline V CDR1 and CDR2: SGHTA, FQGNSA. Trimming left V 2 bases short and J 9 bases short, with 11 bases between. This CDR3 region has 13 residues. CDR3 residues: CASSLMGEGEQFF. CDR3 nucleotide sequence: TGTGCCAGCAGCTTAATGGGAGAGGGTGAGCAGTTCTTC.